The clone carrying this TCR beta chain was counted between two and nine times. These data are taken from a study of blood T cell repertoires in COVID-19. Looking at the study overall: In each case, the material was cDNA or gDNA derived from T cells, B-cell-depleted T cells, or PBMCs.

The trim removed 4 bases at V and 4 bases at J, leaving 6 bases unmatched. Looked up from germline, CDR1 is MNHEY and CDR2 is SVGAGI. CDR3 size: 15 residues. Data came from immunoSEQ multiplex PCR; TCRdb stores just in-frame clones and leaves some out. The table shows tens of thousands of clones, with about 79% occurring only once. This clonotype originated in a human donor with acute or convalescent COVID-19. The donor label of this sample is uncertain. Material: peripheral blood. V usage is TRBV6-5 and J usage is TRBJ1-2, with TRBD1 matching over 10 bases. CDR3 nucleotides: TGTGCCAGCAGTTCCCGGACAGGGGGGATCTATGGCTACACCTTC. This gives the protein CASSSRTGGIYGYTF.